The T cell receptor beta chain described here comes from a study of blood T cell repertoires in COVID-19. Study at large: Spain, Italy and the United States supplied samples that represented acute and convalescent COVID-19. The analysed material was cDNA or gDNA that came from T cells, B-cell-depleted T cells, or PBMCs.

Comments on this clone: One junction end disagrees with the germline gene, perhaps due to a read error.

This CDR3 has 11 amino acids. Original analysis: It was from reference gene primer amplification that nucleated cell counts were estimated. The repertoire was sequenced with immunoSEQ multiplex PCR; TCRdb's copy has only in-frame clones and lacks some. V and J calls and clone size are those listed in that table; D and trimming were worked out from the DNA. The sample records tens of thousands of clones, around 79% being singletons. The chain recombines TRBV12-3 or TRBV12-4 with TRBJ2-7; TRBD1 is a possible D gene (6 bases). Specimen: peripheral blood. This TCR came from a woman older than 75 with active or convalescent COVID-19. The CDR3 DNA reads TGTGCCAGCAGCTTCAGACAGGCCCCGAACTTC. Translating it yields CASSFRQAPNF.